Below, one T cell receptor beta chain is given with its context. Looked up from germline, CDR1 is SNHLY and CDR2 is FYNNEI. CDR3 length: 16 residues. The trim removed 7 bases at V and 2 bases at J, leaving 13 bases unmatched. The data derive from a study of blood T cell repertoires in COVID-19. Study context: Nucleic acid was either cDNA or gDNA, and it came from T cells, B-cell-depleted T cells, or PBMCs.

Libraries were prepared by immunoSEQ multiplex PCR; TCRdb keeps only in-frame clonotypes and omits some of them. There are roughly 250,000 clones in the sample; about 93% occur only once, and roughly 0.8% lies in the top ten. The TCR originated in a man aged 25 to 40 with COVID-19, enrolled during active disease. The chain combines TRBV2 with TRBJ2-5; 7 bases are a match to TRBD1. The sequenced sample was peripheral blood. The CDR3 protein is CASIQRDRDYQETQYF. CDR3 nucleotides: TGTGCCAGCATCCAAAGGGACAGAGACTATCAAGAGACCCAGTACTTC.